This TCR beta chain was recorded in a study of regulatory T cells in long-lasting Graves disease. The CDR3 totals 14 residues. The V gene's germline CDR1 is KGHDR and CDR2 SFDVKD. V gave up 0 bases and J gave up 2 bases, with 7 bases separating them. CDR3 regions were amplified by Arm-PCR using iRepertoire HTBI primers to build TCR beta libraries. From the multiplex PCR reads, TCRdb called clonotypes with MiXCR, one entry per CDR3 protein. This sample carries around 420,000 distinct CDR3 sequences, 15% of them seen once, and the ten largest clones take about 8.2%. Time point of the sample: newly diagnosed GD, antithyroid drugs for less than 3 months. Scientists built the TCR library using RNA that was extracted from PBMCs. This clonotype has ten or more counts. These data are also associated with another study on T cells in Graves' hyperthyroidism and ophthalmopathy.

The V gene is TRBV24-1, the J gene TRBJ2-7; no clear D. The clonotype was recovered from a middle-aged woman with Graves disease. The material sequenced was peripheral blood mononuclear cells (PBMCs), taken at new diagnosis, from a patient treated with antithyroid drugs. In DNA form, the CDR3 reads TGTGCCACCAGTGATTTGGGCACTCCCTACGAGCAGTACTTC. Residues: CATSDLGTPYEQYF.